The T cell receptor beta chain described here comes from a study of blood T cell repertoires in COVID-19. Profiled with immunoSEQ multiplex PCR; TCRdb holds only in-frame clones, not every one. The sample includes about 35,000 clones, about 90% seen only once; the top ten take 40% to 50%. This receptor was identified in a human donor in a cohort sampled during active COVID-19. Specimen: peripheral blood.

CDR3 nucleotides: TGTGCCATCAGTGCACCAGGGGAGAGTGAAGCTTTCTTT. It specifies CAISAPGESEAFF. The chain recombines TRBV10-3 with TRBJ1-1, with D tentatively TRBD1 (6 bases). Germline V CDR1 and CDR2: ENHRY, SYGVKD. Between the trimmed V and J ends, which lost 4 bases and 7 bases, there was a span of 13 bases. The CDR3 consists of 13 residues.